These T cell receptor beta chains were read from a single sample in a study of radiation and T cells in renal cell carcinoma. Generated by immunoSEQ multiplex PCR, the TCRdb table keeps only in-frame clones and is missing some. The sample holds tens of thousands of clones; 82% are singletons and the top ten take roughly 6%. The specimen comprised blood, sampled from a patient whose treatment included radiotherapy and nephrectomy. The source of these receptors is a man between 60 and 75 years old with renal cell carcinoma. Both conserved end residues are part of each CDR3. A D gene is named only where the DNA matches it firmly. Clone size is shown for a subset of rows, as once, few, many or a class of expanded clone.

TRBV4-2	TRBD2	TRBJ2-7	.	CASSQDKTSGYEQYF	TGTGCCAGCAGCCAAGATAAGACTAGCGGCTACGAGCAGTACTTC
TRBV7-6	.	TRBJ2-7	.	CASSLEIGNYEQYF	TGTGCCAGCAGCTTAGAAATCGGGAACTACGAGCAGTACTTC
TRBV5-4	TRBD1	TRBJ1-3	.	CASSTQTGSGNTIYF	TGTGCCAGCAGCACCCAGACAGGGTCTGGAAACACCATATATTTT
TRBV5-1	.	TRBJ2-1	once	CASSQAQGSHNEQFF	TGCGCCAGCAGCCAGGCCCAGGGAAGCCACAATGAGCAGTTCTTC
TRBV2	TRBD1	TRBJ2-4	.	CASMTGLGQNIQYF	TGTGCCAGTATGACAGGGTTGGGGCAAAACATTCAGTACTTC
TRBV10-3	TRBD1	TRBJ1-2	.	CAISESRQGEDYGYTF	TGTGCCATCAGTGAGTCGAGACAGGGGGAAGACTATGGCTACACCTTC
TRBV4-2	.	TRBJ1-3	.	CASSQVGGTGLNTIYF	TGTGCCAGCAGCCAAGTAGGGGGAACAGGATTAAACACCATATATTTT
TRBV5-6	.	TRBJ1-5	once	CASSLGHQRGQPQHF	TGTGCCAGCAGCTTGGGGCACCAACGGGGGCAGCCCCAGCATTTT
TRBV6-6	.	TRBJ2-1	.	CASSSPGGNNEQFF	TGTGCCAGCAGTTCCCCTGGCGGGAACAATGAGCAGTTCTTC
TRBV5-1	TRBD2	TRBJ2-3	many	CASSLDRSGRRNTDTQYF	TGCGCCAGCAGCTTGGACCGTAGCGGGAGGAGGAACACAGATACGCAGTATTTT
TRBV27	.	TRBJ1-1	.	CASSLWAGMNTEAFF	TGTGCCAGCAGTTTATGGGCAGGTATGAACACTGAAGCTTTCTTT
TRBV6-5	TRBD2	TRBJ2-1	once	CASSWGTSGTYNEQFF	TGTGCCAGCAGTTGGGGGACTAGCGGGACCTACAATGAGCAGTTCTTC
TRBV19	.	TRBJ2-1	.	CASSAGNEQFF	TGTGCCAGTAGTGCCGGCAATGAGCAGTTCTTC
TRBV7-9	.	TRBJ1-1	.	CASSSKPGTLNTEAFF	TGTGCCAGCAGCTCTAAGCCCGGGACACTGAACACTGAAGCTTTCTTT
TRBV28	.	TRBJ1-2	.	CASREMVYGYTF	TGTGCCAGCAGGGAAATGGTCTATGGCTACACCTTC
TRBV21-1	.	TRBJ2-5	few	CASSKREGLETQYF	TGTGCCAGCAGCAAGCGGGAGGGGCTTGAGACCCAGTACTTC
TRBV4-2	.	TRBJ2-3	.	CASSQVASVTQYF	TGTGCCAGCAGCCAAGTGGCTAGCGTTACGCAGTATTTT
TRBV4-2	TRBD2	TRBJ2-7	.	CASSQGMGASGQYEQYF	TGTGCCAGCAGCCAGGGGATGGGGGCTAGCGGGCAATACGAGCAGTACTTC
TRBV5-1	.	TRBJ2-2	.	CASSLAIDTGELFF	TGCGCCAGCAGCTTGGCCATTGACACCGGGGAGCTGTTTTTT
TRBV6-1	.	TRBJ2-3	few	CASSEGTPTDTQYF	TGTGCCAGCAGTGAAGGGACCCCCACAGATACGCAGTATTTT
TRBV9	.	TRBJ2-2	.	CASSVAQTANTGELFF	TGTGCCAGCAGCGTAGCCCAGACAGCCAACACCGGGGAGCTGTTTTTT